The present TCR beta chain was sequenced within a study of CD8 T cells in ankylosing spondylitis. In regard to this clonotype: The target antigen is unknown.

TCRdb re-called the 5' RACE reads through MiXCR, storing one row per CDR3 protein. Among approximately 550,000 distinct CDR3 sequences listed, roughly 13% were seen once. Study-wide results and caveats: Disease-linked clones were reportedly significantly enriched in matched ankylosing spondylitis synovial fluid. Roughly eight highly homologous variants made up a TCR beta motif that seemed to typify ankylosing spondylitis blood.

V was shortened by 4 bases and J by 5 bases, with 17 bases between the two germline ends. Germline V gene data show CDR1 as KGHSH and CDR2 as LQKENI. There are 15 residues in the CDR3. The sample was blood, either unsorted or a sorted T cell fraction (not recorded which). This sequence was found in a male donor with ankylosing spondylitis. This sequence joins TRBV18 and TRBJ2-5; possible D gene TRBD2, 6 bases. In DNA form, the CDR3 reads TGTGCCAGCTCACTCTCCGGGGGACCTCGGGAGACCCAGTACTTC. It encodes CASSLSGGPRETQYF.